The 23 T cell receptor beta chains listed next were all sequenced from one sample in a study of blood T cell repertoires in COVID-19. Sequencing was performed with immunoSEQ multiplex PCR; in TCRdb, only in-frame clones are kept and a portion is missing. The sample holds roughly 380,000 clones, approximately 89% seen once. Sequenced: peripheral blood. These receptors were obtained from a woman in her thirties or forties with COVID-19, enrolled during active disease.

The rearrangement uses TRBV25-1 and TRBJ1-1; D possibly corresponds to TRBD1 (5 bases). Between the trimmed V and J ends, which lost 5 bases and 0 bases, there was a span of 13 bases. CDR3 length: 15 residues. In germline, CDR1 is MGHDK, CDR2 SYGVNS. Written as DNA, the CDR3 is TGTGCCAGCAGTTCGCGGGGGGTATTGAACACTGAAGCTTTCTTT. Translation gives CASSSRGVLNTEAFF.

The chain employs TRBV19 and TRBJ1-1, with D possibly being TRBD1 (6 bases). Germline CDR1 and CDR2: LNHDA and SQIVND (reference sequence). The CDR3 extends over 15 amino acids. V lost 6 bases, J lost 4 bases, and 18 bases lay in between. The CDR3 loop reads CASRGEGGSGTEAFF. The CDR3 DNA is TGTGCCAGTAGAGGGGAAGGGGGTAGTGGCACTGAAGCTTTCTTT.

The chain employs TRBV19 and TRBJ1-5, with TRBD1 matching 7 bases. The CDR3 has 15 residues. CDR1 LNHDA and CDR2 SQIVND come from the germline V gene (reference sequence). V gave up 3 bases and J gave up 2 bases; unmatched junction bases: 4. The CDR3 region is CASSIYRGRNQPQHF. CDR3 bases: TGTGCCAGTAGTATCTACAGGGGCCGCAATCAGCCCCAGCATTTT.

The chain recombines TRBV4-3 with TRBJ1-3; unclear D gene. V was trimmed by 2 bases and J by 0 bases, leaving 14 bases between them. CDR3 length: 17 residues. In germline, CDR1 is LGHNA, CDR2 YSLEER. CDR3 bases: TGCGCCAGCAGCCAAAACCCATCGGGATACTCTGGAAACACCATATATTTT. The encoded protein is CASSQNPSGYSGNTIYF.

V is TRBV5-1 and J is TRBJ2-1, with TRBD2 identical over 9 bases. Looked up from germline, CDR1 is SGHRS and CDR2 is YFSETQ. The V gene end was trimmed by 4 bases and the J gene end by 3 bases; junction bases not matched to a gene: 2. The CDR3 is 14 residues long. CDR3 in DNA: TGCGCCAGCAGCCAGCGGGGGGTCTACAATGAGCAGTTCTTC. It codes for CASSQRGVYNEQFF.

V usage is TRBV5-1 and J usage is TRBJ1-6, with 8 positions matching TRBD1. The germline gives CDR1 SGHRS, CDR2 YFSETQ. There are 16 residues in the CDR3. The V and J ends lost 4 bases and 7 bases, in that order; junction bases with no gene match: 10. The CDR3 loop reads CASSPRTGPPNSPLHF. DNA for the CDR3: TGCGCCAGCAGCCCCCGGACAGGGCCCCCAAATTCACCCCTCCACTTT.

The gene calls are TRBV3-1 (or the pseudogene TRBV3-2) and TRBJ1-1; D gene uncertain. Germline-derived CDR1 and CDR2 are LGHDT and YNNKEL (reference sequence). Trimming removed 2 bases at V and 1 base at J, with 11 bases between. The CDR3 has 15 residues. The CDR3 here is CASSQKTKKNTEAFF. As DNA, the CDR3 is TGTGCCAGCAGCCAAAAAACAAAGAAGAACACTGAAGCTTTCTTT.

In DNA, the CDR3 is TGTGCCAGCAGCCCAACTATGACAGGCTTCGGTGAGCAGTTCTTC. Translating it yields CASSPTMTGFGEQFF. The chain employs TRBV7-2 and TRBJ2-1, with a tentative D call TRBD1 (6 bases). Trimming cost V 5 bases and J 9 bases, with 20 bases left between them. This CDR3 has 15 residues. From germline, CDR1 is SGHTA and CDR2 FQGNSA.

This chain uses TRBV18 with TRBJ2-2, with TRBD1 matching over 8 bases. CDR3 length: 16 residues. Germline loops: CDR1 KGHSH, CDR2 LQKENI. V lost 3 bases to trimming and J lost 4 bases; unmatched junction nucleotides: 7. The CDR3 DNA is TGTGCCAGCTCACCTCAGGGGGCTACCGGCACCGGGGAGCTGTTTTTT. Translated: CASSPQGATGTGELFF.

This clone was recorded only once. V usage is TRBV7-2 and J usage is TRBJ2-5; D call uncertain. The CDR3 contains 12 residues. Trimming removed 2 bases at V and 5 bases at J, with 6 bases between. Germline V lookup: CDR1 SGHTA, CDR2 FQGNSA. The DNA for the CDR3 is TGTGCCAGCAGCTTACCGGTTGAGACCCAGTACTTC. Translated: CASSLPVETQYF.

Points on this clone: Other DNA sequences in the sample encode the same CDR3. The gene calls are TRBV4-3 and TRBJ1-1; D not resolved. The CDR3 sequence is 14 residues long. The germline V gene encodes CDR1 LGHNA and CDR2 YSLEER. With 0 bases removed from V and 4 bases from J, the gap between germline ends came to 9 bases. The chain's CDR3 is CASSQDLRVTEAFF. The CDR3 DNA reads TGCGCCAGCAGCCAAGATTTGAGGGTCACTGAAGCTTTCTTT.

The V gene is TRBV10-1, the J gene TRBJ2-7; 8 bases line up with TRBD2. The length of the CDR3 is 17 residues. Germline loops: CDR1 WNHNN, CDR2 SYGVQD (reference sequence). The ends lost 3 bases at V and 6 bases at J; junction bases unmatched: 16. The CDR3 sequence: CASSETYGTGGASEQYF. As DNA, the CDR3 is TGCGCCAGCAGTGAAACCTACGGAACGGGAGGGGCTAGCGAGCAGTACTTC.

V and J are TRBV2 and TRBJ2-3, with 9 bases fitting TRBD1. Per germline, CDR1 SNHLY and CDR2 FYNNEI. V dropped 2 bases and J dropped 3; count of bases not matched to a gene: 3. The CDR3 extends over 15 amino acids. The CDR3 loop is CASSENRGRTDTQYF. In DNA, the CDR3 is TGTGCCAGCAGTGAAAACAGGGGGCGTACAGATACGCAGTATTTT.

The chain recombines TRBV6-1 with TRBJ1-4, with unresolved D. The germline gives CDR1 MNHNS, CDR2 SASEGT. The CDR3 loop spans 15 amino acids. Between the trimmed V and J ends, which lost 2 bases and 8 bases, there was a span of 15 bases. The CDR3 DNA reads TGTGCCAGCAGTGAATCAAGGAGGACGGTCGAAAAACTGTTTTTT. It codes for CASSESRRTVEKLFF.

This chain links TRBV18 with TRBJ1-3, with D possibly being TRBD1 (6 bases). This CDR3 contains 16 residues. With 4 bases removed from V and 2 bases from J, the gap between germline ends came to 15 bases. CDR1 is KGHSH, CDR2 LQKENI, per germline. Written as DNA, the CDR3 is TGTGCCAGCTCACTGGGACAAAGAGACACTGGAAACACCATATATTTT. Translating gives CASSLGQRDTGNTIYF. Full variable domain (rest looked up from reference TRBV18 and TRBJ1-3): NAGVMQNPRHLVRRRGQEARLRCSPMKGHSHVYWYRQLPEEGLKFMVYLQKENIIDESGMPKERFSAEFPKEGPSILRIQQVVRGDSAAYFCASSLGQRDTGNTIYFGEGSWLTVV.

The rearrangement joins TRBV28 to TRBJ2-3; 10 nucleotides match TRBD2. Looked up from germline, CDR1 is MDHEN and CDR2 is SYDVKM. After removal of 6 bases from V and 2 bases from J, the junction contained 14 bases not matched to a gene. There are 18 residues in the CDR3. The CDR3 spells CASRASFSGGGFTDTQYF. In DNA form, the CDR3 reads TGTGCCAGCAGGGCGTCGTTCAGCGGGGGGGGCTTCACAGATACGCAGTATTTT.

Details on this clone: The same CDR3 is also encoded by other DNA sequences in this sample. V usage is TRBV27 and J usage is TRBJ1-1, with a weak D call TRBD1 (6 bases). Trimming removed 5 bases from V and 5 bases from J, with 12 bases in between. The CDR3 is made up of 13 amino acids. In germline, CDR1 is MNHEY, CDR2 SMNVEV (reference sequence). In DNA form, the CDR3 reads TGTGCCAGCAGTCCTGGGAGGGGGACTGAAGCTTTCTTT. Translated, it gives CASSPGRGTEAFF.

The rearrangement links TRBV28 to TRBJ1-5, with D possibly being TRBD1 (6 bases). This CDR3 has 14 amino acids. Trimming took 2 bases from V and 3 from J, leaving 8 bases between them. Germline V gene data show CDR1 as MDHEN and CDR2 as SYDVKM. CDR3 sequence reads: CASSLGQHNQPQHF. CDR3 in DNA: TGTGCCAGCAGTTTAGGACAGCACAATCAGCCCCAGCATTTT. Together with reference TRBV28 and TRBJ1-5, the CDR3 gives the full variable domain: DVKVTQSSRYLVKRTGEKVFLECVQDMDHENMFWYRQDPGLGLRLIYFSYDVKMKEKGDIPEGYSVSREKKERFSLILESASTNQTSMYLCASSLGQHNQPQHFGDGTRLSIL.

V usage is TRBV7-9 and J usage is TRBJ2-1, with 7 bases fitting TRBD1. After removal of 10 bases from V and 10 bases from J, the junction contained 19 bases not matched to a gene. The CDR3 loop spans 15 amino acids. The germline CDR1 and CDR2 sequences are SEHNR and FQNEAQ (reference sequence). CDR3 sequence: CATTPNGQATGEQFF. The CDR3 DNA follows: TGTGCCACTACACCGAACGGACAAGCGACAGGGGAGCAGTTCTTC.

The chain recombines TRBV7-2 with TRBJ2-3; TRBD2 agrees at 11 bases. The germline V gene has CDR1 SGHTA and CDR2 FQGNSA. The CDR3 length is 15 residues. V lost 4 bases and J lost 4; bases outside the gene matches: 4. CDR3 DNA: TGTGCCAGCAGCTCTACTAGCGGGAGTGCAGATACGCAGTATTTT. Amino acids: CASSSTSGSADTQYF.

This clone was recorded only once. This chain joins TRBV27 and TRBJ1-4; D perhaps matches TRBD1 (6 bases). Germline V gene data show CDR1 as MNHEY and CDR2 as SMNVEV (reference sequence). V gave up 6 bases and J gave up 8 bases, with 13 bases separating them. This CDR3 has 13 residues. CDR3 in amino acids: CASRPRTAEKLFF. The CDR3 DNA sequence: TGTGCCAGCAGACCCCGGACAGCCGAAAAACTGTTTTTT. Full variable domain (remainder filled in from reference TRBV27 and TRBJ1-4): EAQVTQNPRYLITVTGKKLTVTCSQNMNHEYMSWYRQDPGLGLRQIYYSMNVEVTDKGDVPEGYKVSRKEKRNFPLILESPSPNQTSLYFCASRPRTAEKLFFGSGTQLSVL.

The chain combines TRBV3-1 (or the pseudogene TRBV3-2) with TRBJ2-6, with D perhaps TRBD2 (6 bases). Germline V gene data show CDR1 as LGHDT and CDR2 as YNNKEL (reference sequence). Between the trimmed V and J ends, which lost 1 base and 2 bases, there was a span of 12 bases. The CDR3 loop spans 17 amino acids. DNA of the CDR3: TGTGCCAGCAGCCAAGGGGGGGTTTCCCCTGGGGCCAACGTCCTGACTTTC. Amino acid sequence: CASSQGGVSPGANVLTF.

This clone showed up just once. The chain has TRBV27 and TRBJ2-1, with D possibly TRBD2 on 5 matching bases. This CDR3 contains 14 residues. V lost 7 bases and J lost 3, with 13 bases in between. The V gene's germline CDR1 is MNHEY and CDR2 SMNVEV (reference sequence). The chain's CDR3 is CASKRTGNYNEQFF. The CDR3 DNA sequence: TGTGCCAGCAAGCGGACCGGGAACTACAATGAGCAGTTCTTC.